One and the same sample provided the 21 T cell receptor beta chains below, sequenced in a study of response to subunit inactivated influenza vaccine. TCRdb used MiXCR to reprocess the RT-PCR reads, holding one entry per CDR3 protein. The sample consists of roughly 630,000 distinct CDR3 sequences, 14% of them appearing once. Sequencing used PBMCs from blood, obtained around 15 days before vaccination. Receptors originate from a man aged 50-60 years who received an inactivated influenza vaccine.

For the CDR3, the DNA is TGTGCCAGCAGTCTTAGCTCACAGCCTGCCTACAATGAGCAGTTCTTC. Protein: CASSLSSQPAYNEQFF. This chain joins TRBV11-2 and TRBJ2-1; D remains ambiguous. Trimming stripped 6 bases from V and 2 bases from J, with 17 bases between. This CDR3 spans 16 amino acids. The V gene's germline CDR1 is SGHAT and CDR2 FQNNGV.

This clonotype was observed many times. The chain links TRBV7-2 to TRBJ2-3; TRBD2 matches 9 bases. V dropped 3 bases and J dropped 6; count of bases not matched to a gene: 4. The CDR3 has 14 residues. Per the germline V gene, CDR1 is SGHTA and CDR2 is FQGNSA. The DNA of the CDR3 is TGTGCCAGCAGCTTGGGGACTAGCCGGGATACGCAGTATTTT. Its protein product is CASSLGTSRDTQYF.

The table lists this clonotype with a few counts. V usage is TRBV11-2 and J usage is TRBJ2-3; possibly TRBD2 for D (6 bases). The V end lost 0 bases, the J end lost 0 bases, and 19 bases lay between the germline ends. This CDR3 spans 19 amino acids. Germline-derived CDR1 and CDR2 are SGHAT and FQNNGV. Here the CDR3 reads CASSLDPPGRGPSTDTQYF. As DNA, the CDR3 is TGTGCCAGCAGCTTAGACCCCCCCGGGCGGGGTCCTAGCACAGATACGCAGTATTTT.

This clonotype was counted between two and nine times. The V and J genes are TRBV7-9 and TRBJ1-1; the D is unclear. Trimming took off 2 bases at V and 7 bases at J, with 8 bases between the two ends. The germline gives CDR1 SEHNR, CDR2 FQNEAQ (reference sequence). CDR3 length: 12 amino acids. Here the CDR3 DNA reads TGTGCCAGCAGCTTACTAGGGCTTGAAGCTTTCTTT. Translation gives CASSLLGLEAFF.

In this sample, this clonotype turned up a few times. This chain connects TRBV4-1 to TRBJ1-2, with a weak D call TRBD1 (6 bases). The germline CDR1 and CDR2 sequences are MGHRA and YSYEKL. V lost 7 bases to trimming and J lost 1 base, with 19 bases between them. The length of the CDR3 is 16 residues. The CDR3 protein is CASKSSPGASNYGYTF. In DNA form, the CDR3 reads TGCGCCAGCAAAAGTTCCCCAGGGGCGAGTAACTATGGCTACACCTTC.

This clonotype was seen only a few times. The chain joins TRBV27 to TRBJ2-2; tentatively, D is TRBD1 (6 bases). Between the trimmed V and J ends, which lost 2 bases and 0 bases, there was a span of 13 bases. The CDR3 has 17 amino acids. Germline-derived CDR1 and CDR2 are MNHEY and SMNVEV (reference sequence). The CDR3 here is CASSLLGQGTNTGELFF. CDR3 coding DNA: TGTGCCAGCAGTTTACTAGGCCAGGGGACGAACACCGGGGAGCTGTTTTTT.

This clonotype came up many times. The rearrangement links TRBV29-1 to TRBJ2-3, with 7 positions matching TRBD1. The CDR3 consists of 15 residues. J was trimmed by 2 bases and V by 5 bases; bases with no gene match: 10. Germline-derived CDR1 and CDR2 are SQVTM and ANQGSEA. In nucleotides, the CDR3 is TGCAGCGTTAGGGCAGGGACAGCACACACAGATACGCAGTATTTT. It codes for CSVRAGTAHTDTQYF.

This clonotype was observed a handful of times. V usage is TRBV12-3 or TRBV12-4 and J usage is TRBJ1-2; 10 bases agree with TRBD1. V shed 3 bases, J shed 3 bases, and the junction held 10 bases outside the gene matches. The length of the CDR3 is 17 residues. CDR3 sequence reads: CASSFWGTGVYDYGYTF. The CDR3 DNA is TGTGCCAGCAGTTTTTGGGGGACAGGGGTTTACGACTATGGCTACACCTTC.

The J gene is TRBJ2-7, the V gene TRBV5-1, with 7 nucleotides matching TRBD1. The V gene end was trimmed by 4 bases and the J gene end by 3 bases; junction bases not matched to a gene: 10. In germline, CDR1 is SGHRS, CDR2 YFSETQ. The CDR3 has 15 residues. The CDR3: CASSPLTGKGYEQYF. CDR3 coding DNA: TGCGCCAGCAGCCCCCTGACAGGGAAGGGCTACGAGCAGTACTTC.

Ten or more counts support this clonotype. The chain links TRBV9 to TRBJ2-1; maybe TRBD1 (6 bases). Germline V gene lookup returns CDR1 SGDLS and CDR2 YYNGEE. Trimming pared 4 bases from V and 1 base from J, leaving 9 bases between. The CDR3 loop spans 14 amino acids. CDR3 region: CASSTGQSYNEQFF. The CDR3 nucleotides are TGTGCCAGCAGCACCGGACAGTCCTACAATGAGCAGTTCTTC.

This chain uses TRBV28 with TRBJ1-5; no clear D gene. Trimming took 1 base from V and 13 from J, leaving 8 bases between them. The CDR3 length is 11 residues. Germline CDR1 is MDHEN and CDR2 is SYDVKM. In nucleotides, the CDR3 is TGTGCCAGCAGTTTATCGGACCCTCAGCATTTT. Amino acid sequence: CASSLSDPQHF. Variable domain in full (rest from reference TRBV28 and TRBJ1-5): DVKVTQSSRYLVKRTGEKVFLECVQDMDHENMFWYRQDPGLGLRLIYFSYDVKMKEKGDIPEGYSVSREKKERFSLILESASTNQTSMYLCASSLSDPQHFGDGTRLSIL.

The CDR3 DNA is TGTGCCAGTAGTATAGATCGCGGGGAGCTGTTTTTT. Translated, it gives CASSIDRGELFF. The chain recombines TRBV19 with TRBJ2-2; unclear D gene. CDR3 length: 12 amino acids. V shed 0 bases and J shed 7 bases, with 3 bases lying between them. Germline V CDR1 and CDR2: LNHDA, SQIVND (reference sequence).

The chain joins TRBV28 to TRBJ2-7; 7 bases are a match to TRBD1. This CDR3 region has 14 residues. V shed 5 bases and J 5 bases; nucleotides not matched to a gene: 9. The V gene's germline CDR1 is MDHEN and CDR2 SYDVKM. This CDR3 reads CASSPTGSDHEQYF. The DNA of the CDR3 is TGTGCCAGCAGTCCGACAGGGAGCGACCACGAGCAGTACTTC.

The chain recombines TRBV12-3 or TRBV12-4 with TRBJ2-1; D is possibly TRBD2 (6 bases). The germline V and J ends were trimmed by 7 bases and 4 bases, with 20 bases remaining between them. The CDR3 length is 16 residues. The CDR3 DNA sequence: TGTGCCAGCACCCCCGCTATAGCGGTCCCTTACAATGAGCAGTTCTTC. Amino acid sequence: CASTPAIAVPYNEQFF.

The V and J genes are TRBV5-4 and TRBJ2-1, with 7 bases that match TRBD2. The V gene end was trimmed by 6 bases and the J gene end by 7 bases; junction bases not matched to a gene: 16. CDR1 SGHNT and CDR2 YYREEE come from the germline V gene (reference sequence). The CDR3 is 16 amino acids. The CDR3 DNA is TGTGCCAGCATCCTCTTGACTAGCAGGAAAGAAAATGAGCAGTTCTTC. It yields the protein CASILLTSRKENEQFF.

The DNA of the CDR3 is TGTGCCAGCAGTCCAAGACTAGCGGGAGGAGAGACCCAGTACTTC. It codes for CASSPRLAGGETQYF. The chain carries TRBV6-2 or TRBV6-3 and TRBJ2-5; 13 bases match TRBD2. The J segment lost 4 bases and the V segment lost 5 bases, leaving 4 bases of the junction unmatched. The germline V gene encodes CDR1 MNHEY and CDR2 SVGEGT. CDR3 length: 15 amino acids.

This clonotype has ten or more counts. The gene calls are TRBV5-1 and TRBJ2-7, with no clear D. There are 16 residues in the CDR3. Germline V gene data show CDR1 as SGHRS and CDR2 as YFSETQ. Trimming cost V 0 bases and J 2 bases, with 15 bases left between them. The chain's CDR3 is CASSLVGKPLPYEQYF. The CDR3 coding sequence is TGCGCCAGCAGCTTGGTTGGGAAACCTTTACCCTACGAGCAGTACTTC.

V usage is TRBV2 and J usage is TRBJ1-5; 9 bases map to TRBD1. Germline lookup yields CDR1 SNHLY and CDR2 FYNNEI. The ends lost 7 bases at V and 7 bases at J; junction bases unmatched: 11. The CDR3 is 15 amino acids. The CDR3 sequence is CASTRQGGNGQPQHF. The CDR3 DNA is TGTGCCAGCACAAGACAGGGGGGAAACGGGCAGCCCCAGCATTTT.

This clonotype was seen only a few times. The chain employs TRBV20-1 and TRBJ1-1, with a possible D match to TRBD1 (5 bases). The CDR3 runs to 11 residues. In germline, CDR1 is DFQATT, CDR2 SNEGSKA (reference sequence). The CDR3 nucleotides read TGCTCTGACAGCGTGAACACTGAAGCTTTCTTT. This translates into CSDSVNTEAFF.

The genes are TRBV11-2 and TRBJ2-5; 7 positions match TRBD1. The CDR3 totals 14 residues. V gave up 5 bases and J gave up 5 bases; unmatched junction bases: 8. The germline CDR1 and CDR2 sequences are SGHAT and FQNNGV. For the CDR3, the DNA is TGTGCCAGCAGCCGGGGACAGATCAAGGAGACCCAGTACTTC. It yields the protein CASSRGQIKETQYF.

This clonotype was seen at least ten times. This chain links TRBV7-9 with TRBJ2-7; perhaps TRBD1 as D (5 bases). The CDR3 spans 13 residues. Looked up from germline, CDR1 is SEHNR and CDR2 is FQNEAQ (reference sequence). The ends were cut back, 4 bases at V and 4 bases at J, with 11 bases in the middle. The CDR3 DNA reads TGTGCCAGCAGCTCCCCTACAGGATACGAGCAGTACTTC. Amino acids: CASSSPTGYEQYF.